One and the same sample provided the 23 T cell receptor beta chains below, sequenced in a study of cytomegalovirus exposure and HLA in healthy donors. PCR employed 60 Vbeta and 13 Jbeta primers. TCRdb's table, derived via immunoSEQ multiplex PCR, lists solely in-frame clones and lacks some. The data hold more than 85,000 clones, with roughly four fifths observed a single time. The sequencing sample was made of PBMCs. The receptors here all came from a man in his forties in good health and CMV-seronegative.

This clone appeared a single time. The chain joins TRBV6-5 to TRBJ1-5, with D unresolved. V lost 8 bases to trimming and J lost 0 bases, with 8 bases between them. Germline assignment: CDR1 MNHEY and CDR2 SVGAGI. The CDR3 runs to 13 residues. The CDR3 bases are TGTGCCAGCGGGCGGGATAGCAATCAGCCCCAGCATTTT. Encoded protein: CASGRDSNQPQHF.

This chain uses TRBV4-2 with TRBJ2-7; 12 bases align to TRBD1. V was pared by 2 bases and J by 4 bases, with 9 bases of the junction left unmatched. Germline-derived CDR1 and CDR2 are LGHNA and YNFKEQ. The CDR3 loop spans 17 amino acids. CDR3 sequence: CASSQRAGQGAGYEQYF. The CDR3 coding sequence is TGTGCCAGCAGCCAACGGGCGGGACAGGGGGCGGGATACGAGCAGTACTTC.

The gene calls are TRBV9 and TRBJ2-6, with 7 bases fitting TRBD1. V lost 4 bases to trimming and J lost 3 bases; unmatched junction nucleotides: 10. The CDR3 contains 17 residues. The germline V gene has CDR1 SGDLS and CDR2 YYNGEE. CDR3 in amino acids: CASSRGAGGFGANVLTF. As DNA, the CDR3 is TGTGCCAGCAGCAGAGGGGCAGGGGGATTTGGGGCCAACGTCCTGACTTTC.

The chain is built from TRBV7-4 and TRBJ2-5; 10 nucleotides match TRBD1. The CDR3 has 16 residues. V lost 5 bases to trimming and J lost 5 bases; unmatched junction nucleotides: 11. Germline V gene lookup returns CDR1 SGHVT and CDR2 SQSDAQ. This chain's CDR3 is CASSPPTGGFGETQYF. CDR3 coding DNA: TGTGCCAGCAGCCCTCCGACAGGGGGCTTCGGGGAGACCCAGTACTTC.

This chain connects TRBV18 to TRBJ2-7; D gene ambiguous. CDR1 is KGHSH, CDR2 LQKENI, per germline. The CDR3 extends over 14 amino acids. Trimming left V 6 bases short and J 7 bases short, with 19 bases between. Here the CDR3 reads CASSGGERYVEQYF. DNA of the CDR3: TGTGCCAGCTCGGGTGGTGAGCGCTACGTGGAGCAGTACTTC.

The chain recombines TRBV27 with TRBJ2-1; perhaps TRBD1 as D (6 bases). Trimming shortened V by 3 bases and J by 0 bases, and 15 bases separated the two germline ends. CDR3 length: 17 amino acids. Germline lookup yields CDR1 MNHEY and CDR2 SMNVEV (reference sequence). CDR3: CASSFLFRGASYNEQFF. The CDR3, as DNA: TGTGCCAGCAGTTTTCTATTCAGGGGAGCCTCCTACAATGAGCAGTTCTTC.

The rearrangement links TRBV7-2 to TRBJ1-1; 7 bases map to TRBD1. The CDR3 extends over 13 amino acids. V dropped 2 bases and J dropped 6; count of bases not matched to a gene: 3. Germline V gene data show CDR1 as SGHTA and CDR2 as FQGNSA. The CDR3 DNA reads TGTGCCAGCAGCTTATGGCAGGGGGCTGAAGCTTTCTTT. It encodes CASSLWQGAEAFF.

This chain uses TRBV5-6 with TRBJ2-5; TRBD2 matches 8 bases. The CDR3 has 15 residues. Trimming took 1 base from V and 3 from J; bases not matched to a gene: 5. Germline V gene sequence: CDR1 SGHDT, CDR2 YYEEEE. The CDR3 spells CASSLKDGGEETQYF. CDR3 nucleotides: TGTGCCAGCAGCTTGAAGGACGGGGGGGAAGAGACCCAGTACTTC. Based on the CDR3 plus reference TRBV5-6 and TRBJ2-5, the full variable domain is DAGVTQSPTHLIKTRGQQVTLRCSPKSGHDTVSWYQQALGQGPQFIFQYYEEEERQRGNFPDRFSGHQFPNYSSELNVNALLLGDSALYLCASSLKDGGEETQYFGPGTRLLVL.

The gene calls are TRBV27 and TRBJ2-7, with D possibly being TRBD1 (5 bases). This CDR3 is 14 amino acids long. Germline CDR1 MNHEY, CDR2 SMNVEV (reference sequence). V dropped 2 bases and J dropped 5 bases, with 13 bases sitting between them. CDR3 residues: CASSLTAGSHEQYF. The CDR3 DNA follows: TGTGCCAGCAGTTTAACGGCAGGGTCCCACGAGCAGTACTTC.

V is TRBV13 and J is TRBJ2-1; 7 bases align to TRBD2. The CDR3 runs 15 residues. The V segment lost 2 bases and the J segment 2 bases; nucleotides outside the gene matches: 3. CDR1 and CDR2 (germline): PRHDT, FYEKMQ (reference sequence). DNA of the CDR3: TGTGCCAGCAGCTTAACCAGCGGGGCCTACAATGAGCAGTTCTTC. Encoded protein: CASSLTSGAYNEQFF.

The CDR3 here is CASSLFSSSGWSIDTQYF. CDR3 bases: TGTGCCAGCAGCTTATTCTCGTCTAGCGGGTGGTCAATTGATACGCAGTATTTT. The chain is built from TRBV7-8 and TRBJ2-3, with TRBD2 identical over 8 bases. The ends lost 2 bases at V and 6 bases at J; junction bases unmatched: 16. The CDR3 is 18 residues long. CDR1 is SGHVS, CDR2 FQNEAQ, per germline.

The chain has TRBV7-9 and TRBJ2-5; no clear D. The CDR3 covers 15 residues. V lost 5 bases and J lost 3, with 16 bases in between. Germline CDR1 SEHNR, CDR2 FQNEAQ (reference sequence). Here the CDR3 reads CASSPVPSEEETQYF. In nucleotides, the CDR3 is TGTGCCAGCAGCCCCGTTCCTTCAGAAGAAGAGACCCAGTACTTC.

The V and J genes are TRBV5-1 and TRBJ2-7, with a possible D match to TRBD1 (6 bases). The V and J ends lost 0 bases and 5 bases respectively, with 9 bases between them. Germline-derived CDR1 and CDR2 are SGHRS and YFSETQ. The CDR3 covers 13 residues. CDR3 DNA: TGCGCCAGCAGCTTGGACAGGGTCCACGAGCAGTACTTC. Its translation is CASSLDRVHEQYF.

This clone came up once. J is TRBJ2-7 and V is TRBV5-1; D might be TRBD1 (6 bases). Trimming pared 2 bases from V and 5 bases from J, leaving 14 bases between. The CDR3 runs to 14 residues. In germline, CDR1 is SGHRS, CDR2 YFSETQ. The CDR3 reads CASSLITGTHEQYF. CDR3 sequence (DNA): TGCGCCAGCAGCTTAATCACAGGGACCCACGAGCAGTACTTC.

Of note for this clone: This same CDR3 is encoded by further DNA sequences in the sample. This chain uses TRBV27 with TRBJ2-1; 8 positions agree with TRBD1. Trimming removed 5 bases from V and 0 bases from J; junction bases left unmatched: 15. The CDR3 runs 19 residues. Germline V gene data show CDR1 as MNHEY and CDR2 as SMNVEV (reference sequence). CDR3 in DNA: TGTGCCAGCAGTCCGGGCGACAGGGGATATATTAGCTCCTACAATGAGCAGTTCTTC. Residues: CASSPGDRGYISSYNEQFF.

V is TRBV6-1 and J is TRBJ2-1, with D tentatively TRBD1 (5 bases). Germline V gene lookup returns CDR1 MNHNS and CDR2 SASEGT. The CDR3 extends over 15 amino acids. Between the trimmed V and J ends, which lost 6 bases and 5 bases, there was a span of 17 bases. CDR3 in amino acids: CASRAGSRRDNEQFF. The CDR3 DNA reads TGTGCCAGCAGGGCAGGGTCTCGAAGGGACAATGAGCAGTTCTTC.

The V and J genes are TRBV10-3 and TRBJ2-7, with D possibly TRBD1 on 6 matching bases. Trimming stripped 4 bases from V and 1 base from J, with 14 bases between. Per germline, CDR1 ENHRY and CDR2 SYGVKD. The CDR3 has 15 amino acids. For the CDR3, the DNA is TGTGCCATCAGTGCCCGGGCCCAGGGGTCCTACGAGCAGTACTTC. Translation: CAISARAQGSYEQYF.

The V call is TRBV10-2, the J call TRBJ2-4, with D possibly TRBD2 on 6 matching bases. CDR3 length: 18 residues. Deletions cut 0 bases from V and 0 bases from J, with 15 bases between. Germline CDR1 is WSHSY and CDR2 is SAAADI. CDR3: CASSESGGRSLAKNIQYF. The CDR3 DNA sequence: TGCGCCAGCAGTGAGTCGGGTGGGAGGTCCCTAGCCAAAAACATTCAGTACTTC.

The chain uses TRBV12-2 and TRBJ1-5; the table's D gene call, TRBD1, was not cross checked with the DNA. TRBV12-2 is given as a pseudogene. The CDR3 consists of 20 residues. CDR3 region: CASRLAAGQVGRRGNQPQHF. For the CDR3, the DNA is TGTGCAAGTCGCTTAGCGGCCGGACAGGTGGGGAGAAGGGGCAATCAGCCCCAGCATTTT.

The chain links TRBV19 to TRBJ2-7, with D maybe TRBD1 (6 bases). Germline lookup yields CDR1 LNHDA and CDR2 SQIVND (reference sequence). V gave up 3 bases and J gave up 4 bases, with 10 bases separating them. This CDR3 contains 13 residues. The CDR3 loop is CASSIGRGYEQYF. For the CDR3, the DNA is TGTGCCAGTAGTATTGGCAGGGGTTACGAGCAGTACTTC. Full variable domain (remainder filled in from reference TRBV19 and TRBJ2-7): DGGITQSPKYLFRKEGQNVTLSCEQNLNHDAMYWYRQDPGQGLRLIYYSQIVNDFQKGDIAEGYSVSREKKESFPLTVTSAQKNPTAFYLCASSIGRGYEQYFGPGTRLTVT.

The V gene is TRBV2, the J gene TRBJ2-5; TRBD2 might be the D (7 bases). CDR1 and CDR2 (germline): SNHLY, FYNNEI. The CDR3 runs 13 residues. Trimming took off 9 bases at V and 0 bases at J, with 11 bases between the two ends. CDR3 protein: CASGGDNQETQYF. The CDR3 coding sequence is TGTGCCAGTGGGGGGGACAACCAAGAGACCCAGTACTTC.

The gene calls are TRBV4-2 and TRBJ2-7; 11 positions match TRBD2. V dropped 0 bases and J dropped 2; count of bases not matched to a gene: 3. Germline values: CDR1 LGHNA, CDR2 YNFKEQ. CDR3 length: 16 residues. CDR3 bases: TGTGCCAGCAGCCAAGAGATAGCGGGGGGGACCTACGAGCAGTACTTC. Its translation is CASSQEIAGGTYEQYF.

The gene calls are TRBV10-1 and TRBJ1-1; 12 positions agree with TRBD1. The V segment lost 6 bases and the J segment 5 bases; nucleotides outside the gene matches: 10. In germline, CDR1 is WNHNN, CDR2 SYGVQD (reference sequence). The length of the CDR3 is 16 residues. CDR3 sequence reads: CASSSGTGGAVTEAFF. CDR3 nucleotides: TGCGCCAGCAGCTCCGGGACAGGGGGCGCGGTGACTGAAGCTTTCTTT.